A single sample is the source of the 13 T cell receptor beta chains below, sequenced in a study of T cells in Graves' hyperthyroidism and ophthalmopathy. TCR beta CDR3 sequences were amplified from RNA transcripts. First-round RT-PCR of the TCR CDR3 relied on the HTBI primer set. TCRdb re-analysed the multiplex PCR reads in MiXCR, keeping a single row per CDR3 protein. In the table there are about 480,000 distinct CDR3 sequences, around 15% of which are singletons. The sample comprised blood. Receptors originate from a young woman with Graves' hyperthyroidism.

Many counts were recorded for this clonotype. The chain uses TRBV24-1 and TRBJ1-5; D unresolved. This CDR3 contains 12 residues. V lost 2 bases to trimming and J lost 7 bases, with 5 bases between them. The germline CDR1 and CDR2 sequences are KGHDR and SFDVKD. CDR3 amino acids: CATSDSWQPQHF. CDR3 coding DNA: TGTGCCACCAGTGATTCTTGGCAGCCCCAGCATTTT.

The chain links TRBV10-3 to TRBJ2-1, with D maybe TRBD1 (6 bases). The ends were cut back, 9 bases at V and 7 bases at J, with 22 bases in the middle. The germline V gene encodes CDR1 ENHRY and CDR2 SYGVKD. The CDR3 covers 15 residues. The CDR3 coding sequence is TGTGCCATAGATGATTCGGGGCAGGGGCCTAATGAGCAGTTCTTC. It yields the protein CAIDDSGQGPNEQFF.

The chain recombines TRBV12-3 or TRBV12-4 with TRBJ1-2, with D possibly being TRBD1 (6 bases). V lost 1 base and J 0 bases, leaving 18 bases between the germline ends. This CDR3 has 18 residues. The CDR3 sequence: CASSLVRAGGPTNYGYTF. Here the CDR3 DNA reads TGTGCCAGCAGTTTAGTCCGGGCCGGGGGCCCTACTAACTATGGCTACACCTTC.

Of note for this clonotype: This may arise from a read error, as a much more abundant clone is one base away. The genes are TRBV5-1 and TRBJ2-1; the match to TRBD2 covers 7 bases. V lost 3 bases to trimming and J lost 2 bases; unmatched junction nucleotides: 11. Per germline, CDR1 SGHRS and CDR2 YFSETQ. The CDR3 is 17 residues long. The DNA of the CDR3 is TGCGCCAGCAGCTCTGGCTTAACGGGAGGTCCCTACAATGAGCAGTTCTTC. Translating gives CASSSGLTGGPYNEQFF.

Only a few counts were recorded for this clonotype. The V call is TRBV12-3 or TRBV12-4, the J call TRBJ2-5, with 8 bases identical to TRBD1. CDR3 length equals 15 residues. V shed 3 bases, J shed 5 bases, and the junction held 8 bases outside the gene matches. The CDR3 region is CASSFQGAGWETQYF. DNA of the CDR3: TGTGCCAGCAGTTTCCAGGGGGCAGGATGGGAGACCCAGTACTTC.

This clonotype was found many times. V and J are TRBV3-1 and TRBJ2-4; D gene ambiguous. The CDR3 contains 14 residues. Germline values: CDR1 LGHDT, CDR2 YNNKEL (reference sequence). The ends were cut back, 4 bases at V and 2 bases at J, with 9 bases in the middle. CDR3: CASSREGTKNIQYF. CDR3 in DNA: TGTGCCAGCAGCCGCGAAGGGACCAAAAACATTCAGTACTTC.

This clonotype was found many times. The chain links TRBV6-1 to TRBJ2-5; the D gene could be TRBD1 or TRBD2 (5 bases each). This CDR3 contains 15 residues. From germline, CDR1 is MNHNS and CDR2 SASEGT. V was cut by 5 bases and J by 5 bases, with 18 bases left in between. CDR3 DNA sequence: TGTGCCAGCAGTTGGGGACCTAGTGGCGATGAGACCCAGTACTTC. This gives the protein CASSWGPSGDETQYF.

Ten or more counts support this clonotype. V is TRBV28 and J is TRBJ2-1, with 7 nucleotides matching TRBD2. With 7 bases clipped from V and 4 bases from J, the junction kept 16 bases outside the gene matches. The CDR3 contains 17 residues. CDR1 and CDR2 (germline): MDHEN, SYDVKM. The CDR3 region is CASILGGLPLRYNEQFF. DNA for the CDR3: TGTGCCAGCATCCTGGGGGGACTACCGTTGCGTTACAATGAGCAGTTCTTC.

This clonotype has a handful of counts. The chain's CDR3 is CASSLEVTNFGYGYTF. The CDR3 coding sequence is TGTGCCAGCAGCTTAGAGGTCACGAACTTCGGCTATGGCTACACCTTC. The rearrangement links TRBV7-9 to TRBJ1-2; no definite D call. V lost 1 base and J 4 bases, leaving 16 bases between the germline ends. The germline V gene encodes CDR1 SEHNR and CDR2 FQNEAQ (reference sequence). The CDR3 spans 16 residues.

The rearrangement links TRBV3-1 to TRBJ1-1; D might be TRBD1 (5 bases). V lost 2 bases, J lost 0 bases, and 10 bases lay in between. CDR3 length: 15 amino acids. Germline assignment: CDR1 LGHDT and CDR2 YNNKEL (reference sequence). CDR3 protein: CASSQWGEVNTEAFF. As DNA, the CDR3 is TGTGCCAGCAGCCAATGGGGGGAAGTGAACACTGAAGCTTTCTTT.

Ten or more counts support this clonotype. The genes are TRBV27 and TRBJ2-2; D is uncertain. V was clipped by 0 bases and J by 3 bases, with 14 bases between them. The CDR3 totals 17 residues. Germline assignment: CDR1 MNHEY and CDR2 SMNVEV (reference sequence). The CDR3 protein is CASSLSIAILYTGELFF. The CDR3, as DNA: TGTGCCAGCAGTTTATCGATTGCAATATTGTACACCGGGGAGCTGTTTTTT.

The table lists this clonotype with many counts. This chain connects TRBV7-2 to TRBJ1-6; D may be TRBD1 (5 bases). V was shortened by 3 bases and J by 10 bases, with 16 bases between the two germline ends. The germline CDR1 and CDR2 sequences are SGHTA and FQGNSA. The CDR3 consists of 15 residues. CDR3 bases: TGTGCCAGCAGCTTGGGCAGGACGAGGGGATCACCCCTCCACTTT. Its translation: CASSLGRTRGSPLHF.

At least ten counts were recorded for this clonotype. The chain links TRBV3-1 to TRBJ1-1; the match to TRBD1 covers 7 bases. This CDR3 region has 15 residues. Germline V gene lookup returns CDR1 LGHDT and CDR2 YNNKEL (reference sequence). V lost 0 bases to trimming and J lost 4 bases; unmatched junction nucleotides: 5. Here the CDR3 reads CASSQEGRGGTEAFF. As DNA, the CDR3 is TGTGCCAGCAGCCAAGAGGGCAGGGGGGGCACTGAAGCTTTCTTT. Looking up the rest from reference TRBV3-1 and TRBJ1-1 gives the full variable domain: DTAVSQTPKYLVTQMGNDKSIKCEQNLGHDTMYWYKQDSKKFLKIMFSYNNKELIINETVPNRFSPKSPDKAHLNLHINSLELGDSAVYFCASSQEGRGGTEAFFGQGTRLTVV.